One and the same sample provided the 18 T cell receptor beta chains below, sequenced in a study of Ad26.COV2.S vaccination and SARS-CoV-2 variants. Assay used: immunoSEQ multiplex PCR; TCRdb lists only in-frame clones, some missing. Of around 370,000 clones in the sample, roughly 81% were seen once. Treatment defined: roughly 18 received Ad26.COV2.S at low or high dose, single or two shots; 5 received placebo; per-sample allocation not given. Material that was analyzed had been drawn on day 63 after the first vaccine or placebo injection. This specimen was peripheral blood, taken in a trial of Ad26.COV2.S vaccine versus placebo. The receptors shown here come from a person aged 18-65 years who received the Ad26.COV2.S COVID-19 vaccine or a placebo.

J is TRBJ2-7 and V is TRBV5-6, with D hard to call. The CDR3 runs 14 residues. The V and J ends lost 0 bases and 6 bases respectively, with 13 bases between them. CDR1 is SGHDT, CDR2 YYEEEE, per germline. In DNA, the CDR3 is TGTGCCAGCAGCTTGGCAAGCAGCTCGGGCGAGCAGTACTTC. This encodes CASSLASSSGEQYF.

The chain links TRBV11-2 to TRBJ2-4, with D hard to call. The germline V gene has CDR1 SGHAT and CDR2 FQNNGV. The CDR3 extends over 15 amino acids. V lost 5 bases, J lost 1 base, and 12 bases lay in between. CDR3 sequence (DNA): TGTGCCAGCAGCGCTTTACGGACCGCCAAAAACATTCAGTACTTC. This sequence encodes CASSALRTAKNIQYF.

V is TRBV4-3 and J is TRBJ2-6; D remains ambiguous. This CDR3 comprises 17 residues. Germline V gene lookup returns CDR1 LGHNA and CDR2 YSLEER. Trimming removed 0 bases from V and 2 bases from J, with 11 bases in between. The CDR3 nucleotides are TGCGCCAGCAGCCAAGACACCAGAGGAACTGGGGCCAACGTCCTGACTTTC. Protein product: CASSQDTRGTGANVLTF.

This chain links TRBV18 with TRBJ2-5; no reliable D call. CDR1 and CDR2 (germline): KGHSH, LQKENI. The CDR3 consists of 14 residues. Deletions cut 2 bases from V and 5 bases from J, with 12 bases between. CDR3 sequence reads: CASSPERNGETQYF. The CDR3 DNA follows: TGTGCCAGCTCACCAGAAAGGAACGGGGAGACCCAGTACTTC.

The chain uses TRBV28 and TRBJ1-2; D gene uncertain. Germline CDR1 reads MDHEN; CDR2 reads SYDVKM. The germline V and J ends were trimmed by 8 bases and 8 bases, with 15 bases remaining between them. This CDR3 spans 12 amino acids. This chain's CDR3 is CASGSRGYGYTF. As DNA, the CDR3 is TGTGCCAGCGGGTCTCGGGGTTACGGCTACACCTTC.

This clone was seen a single time. The V gene is TRBV28, the J gene TRBJ2-7; 11 bases match TRBD2. V lost 5 bases, J lost 3 bases, and 9 bases stayed unmatched. CDR1 is MDHEN, CDR2 SYDVKM, per germline. The CDR3 is made up of 16 amino acids. Here the CDR3 reads CASSPLLAGAGYEQYF. The CDR3 DNA is TGTGCCAGCAGTCCCTTACTAGCGGGAGCAGGCTACGAGCAGTACTTC.

Turning to this clone: Other DNA variants within this sample encode the same CDR3. The gene calls are TRBV15 and TRBJ2-2, with D perhaps being TRBD1 or TRBD2 (6 bases each). Germline V gives CDR1 LNHNV, CDR2 YYDKDF (reference sequence). Trimming took off 8 bases at V and 3 bases at J, with 10 bases between the two ends. The CDR3 loop spans 13 amino acids. The CDR3 coding sequence is TGTGCCACCGGGGGGCCGGACACCGGGGAGCTGTTTTTT. Protein: CATGGPDTGELFF. The full variable domain, completed using reference TRBV15 and TRBJ2-2, is DAMVIQNPRYQVTQFGKPVTLSCSQTLNHNVMYWYQQKSSQAPKLLFHYYDKDFNNEADTPDNFQSRRPNTSFCFLDIRSPGLGDTAMYLCATGGPDTGELFFGEGSRLTVL.

V usage is TRBV27 and J usage is TRBJ2-7, with TRBD2 matching over 13 bases. The germline gives CDR1 MNHEY, CDR2 SMNVEV (reference sequence). The junction had 7 bases not matched to a gene; V was cut back by 6 bases and J by 2 bases. CDR3 length: 16 residues. Here the CDR3 DNA reads TGTGCCAGCAGACTCGTTGGGACTAGCGGGACCTACGAGCAGTACTTC. This gives the protein CASRLVGTSGTYEQYF.

The V call is TRBV6-4, the J call TRBJ2-3; TRBD2 matches 10 bases. Germline CDR1 is MRHNA and CDR2 is SNTAGT. V dropped 6 bases and J dropped 2; count of bases not matched to a gene: 5. The CDR3 extends over 15 amino acids. In DNA form, the CDR3 reads TGTGCCAGCAGGAAGCGGGGGGGATCCACAGATACGCAGTATTTT. Translation: CASRKRGGSTDTQYF.

The chain has TRBV4-3 and TRBJ1-5, with D hard to call. The CDR3 is made up of 13 amino acids. The V gene's germline CDR1 is LGHNA and CDR2 YSLEER. V was shortened by 0 bases and J by 7 bases, with 7 bases between the two germline ends. The CDR3 sequence: CASSQDAYQPQHF. The DNA for the CDR3 is TGCGCCAGCAGCCAAGATGCGTACCAGCCCCAGCATTTT.

This rearrangement joins TRBV7-9 to TRBJ2-2; D tentatively fits TRBD1 or TRBD2 (6 bases each). The CDR3 consists of 16 residues. V dropped 4 bases and J dropped 6 bases, with 18 bases sitting between them. CDR1 is SEHNR, CDR2 FQNEAQ, per germline (reference sequence). For the CDR3, the DNA is TGTGCCAGCAGCTCAATAAAGCCCCGGGGGCCCGGGGAGCTGTTTTTT. It translates to CASSSIKPRGPGELFF.

CDR3 loop: CAWSLGRSGYGYTF. The CDR3 nucleotides are TGTGCCTGGAGTTTAGGCCGATCGGGCTATGGCTACACCTTC. The chain uses TRBV30 and TRBJ1-2; D remains ambiguous. The V gene lost 2 bases and the J gene lost 4 bases, with 14 bases spanning the gap. The CDR3 sequence is 14 residues long. In germline, CDR1 is GTSNPN, CDR2 SVGIG (reference sequence).

This chain links TRBV15 with TRBJ1-2; tentatively, D is TRBD1 (5 bases). The CDR3 contains 16 residues. V lost 3 bases and J lost 7, with 21 bases in between. Germline V gives CDR1 LNHNV, CDR2 YYDKDF (reference sequence). The CDR3 protein is CATSRARSRASGGYTF. The CDR3 DNA follows: TGTGCCACCAGCAGGGCTCGCTCCAGGGCTTCAGGTGGCTACACCTTC.

Concerning this clone itself: Other DNA sequences in this sample translate to the same CDR3. The chain couples TRBV18 to TRBJ2-7; D is perhaps TRBD2 (7 bases). There are 14 residues in the CDR3. Trimming cost V 6 bases and J 4 bases, with 16 bases left between them. CDR1 is KGHSH and CDR2 is LQKENI in the germline V gene. The CDR3 sequence: CASSPSAGAYEQYF. CDR3 sequence (DNA): TGTGCCAGCTCCCCCAGCGCGGGGGCGTACGAGCAGTACTTC.

The CDR3 spells CASSQDLDTGELFF. The CDR3 DNA is TGTGCCAGCAGCCAAGATCTGGACACCGGGGAGCTGTTTTTT. The chain recombines TRBV3-1 (or the pseudogene TRBV3-2) with TRBJ2-2; D is undetermined. The CDR3 consists of 14 residues. In germline, CDR1 is LGHDT, CDR2 YNNKEL (reference sequence). Trimming took 0 bases from V and 3 from J, leaving 5 bases between them.

CDR3 in DNA: TGTGCCAGCAGCCGCAGGGGCGCGAACACCGGGGAGCTGTTTTTT. This translates into CASSRRGANTGELFF. The chain links TRBV7-9 to TRBJ2-2; maybe TRBD1 (6 bases). V lost 5 bases, J lost 0 bases, and 10 bases lay in between. The CDR3 has 15 residues. From germline, CDR1 is SEHNR and CDR2 FQNEAQ (reference sequence).

As for this clone: The junction differs from germline at one of its ends, possibly a read error. The chain uses TRBV11-2 and TRBJ2-7; a possible D gene is TRBD2 (5 bases). This CDR3 contains 15 residues. Germline lookup yields CDR1 SGHAT and CDR2 FQNNGV. The CDR3 spells CASSLELRGFYGQYF. The DNA of the CDR3 is TGTGCCAGCAGCTTAGAACTCCGGGGTTTTTACGGGCAGTACTTC.

The gene calls are TRBV30 and TRBJ2-7; D is unresolved. From germline, CDR1 is GTSNPN and CDR2 SVGIG (reference sequence). CDR3 length: 14 amino acids. The V gene lost 0 bases and the J gene lost 7 bases, with 16 bases spanning the gap. Here the CDR3 DNA reads TGTGCCTGGAGTGTGAGCAGGACCAGGTGGGAGCAGTACTTC. It translates to CAWSVSRTRWEQYF.